This TCR beta chain was profiled in a study of T cell responses to AZD1222 COVID-19 vaccine. General study findings and limits: With dominance at 160-218 and 743-854, vaccine-associated CD4 TCRs spanned spike. None of the repertoires were sampled until the peak T cell response had passed.

The data were produced by immunoSEQ multiplex PCR, yet TCRdb's version contains in-frame clones alone and is incomplete. The sample yields approximately 150,000 clones, less than 95% seen once. The CDR3 has 14 amino acids. V was clipped by 6 bases and J by 7 bases; unmatched bases: 9. Per germline, CDR1 SGHRS and CDR2 YFSETQ. Regarding this clone: Its antigen remains unknown.

J is TRBJ2-5 and V is TRBV5-1; the match to TRBD2 covers 10 bases. The sample consisted of peripheral blood, taken on day 0 of AZD1222 vaccination. This clonotype originated in an adult in good health. The CDR3 is CASTSGGAPRTQYF. CDR3 nucleotides: TGCGCCAGCACCAGCGGGGGGGCCCCCAGGACCCAGTACTTC.